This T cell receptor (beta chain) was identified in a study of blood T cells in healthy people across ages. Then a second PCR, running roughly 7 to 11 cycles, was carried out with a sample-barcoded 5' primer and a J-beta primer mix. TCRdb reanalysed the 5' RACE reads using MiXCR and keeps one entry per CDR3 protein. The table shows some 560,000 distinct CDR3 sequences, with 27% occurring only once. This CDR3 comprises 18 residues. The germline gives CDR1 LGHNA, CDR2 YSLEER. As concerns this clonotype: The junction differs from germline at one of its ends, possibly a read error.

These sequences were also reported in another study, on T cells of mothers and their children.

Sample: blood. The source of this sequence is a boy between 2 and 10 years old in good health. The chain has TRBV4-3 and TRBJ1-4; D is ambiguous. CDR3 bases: TGCGCCAGCAGCCAAGCGAACCGACGGATAGCAACTAATGGAAAACTGTTTTTT. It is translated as CASSQANRRIATNGKLFF.